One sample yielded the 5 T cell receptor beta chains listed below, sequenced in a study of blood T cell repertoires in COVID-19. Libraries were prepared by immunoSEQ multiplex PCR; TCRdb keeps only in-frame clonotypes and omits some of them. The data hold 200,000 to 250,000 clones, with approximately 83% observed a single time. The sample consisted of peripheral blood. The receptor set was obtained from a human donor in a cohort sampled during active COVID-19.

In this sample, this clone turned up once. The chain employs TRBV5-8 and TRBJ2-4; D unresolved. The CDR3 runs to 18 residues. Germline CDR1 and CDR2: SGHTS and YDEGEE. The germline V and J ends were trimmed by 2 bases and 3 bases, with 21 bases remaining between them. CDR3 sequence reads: CASSFPPWSHDSKNIQYF. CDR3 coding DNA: TGTGCCAGCAGCTTTCCCCCCTGGTCCCATGATAGCAAAAACATTCAGTACTTC.

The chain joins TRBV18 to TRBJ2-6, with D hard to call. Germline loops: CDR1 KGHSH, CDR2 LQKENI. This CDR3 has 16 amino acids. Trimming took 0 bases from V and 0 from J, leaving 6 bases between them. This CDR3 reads CASSPPRSSGANVLTF. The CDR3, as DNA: TGTGCCAGCTCACCACCGCGGAGCTCTGGGGCCAACGTCCTGACTTTC.

Here the CDR3 reads CASSSSGQPSGNTIYF. The DNA of the CDR3 is TGCGCCAGCAGCAGCTCGGGACAACCTTCTGGAAACACCATATATTTT. J is TRBJ1-3 and V is TRBV4-1; TRBD1 might be the D (6 bases). Germline V gene data show CDR1 as MGHRA and CDR2 as YSYEKL. The V end lost 5 bases, the J end lost 1 base, and 15 bases lay between the germline ends. This CDR3 has 16 residues.

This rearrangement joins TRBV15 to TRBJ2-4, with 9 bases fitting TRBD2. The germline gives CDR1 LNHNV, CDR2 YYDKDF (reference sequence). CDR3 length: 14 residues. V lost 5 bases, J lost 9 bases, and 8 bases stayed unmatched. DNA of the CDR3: TGTGCCACCAGCGCGGGGGGGGGCGGGAGCATTCAGTACTTC. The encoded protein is CATSAGGGGSIQYF.

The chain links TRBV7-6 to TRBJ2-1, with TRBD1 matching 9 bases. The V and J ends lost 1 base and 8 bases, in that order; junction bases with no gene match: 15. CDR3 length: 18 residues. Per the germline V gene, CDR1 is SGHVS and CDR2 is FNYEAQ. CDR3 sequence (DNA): TGTGCCAGCAGCTTAGAATACCCGGGGACAGGGTCAATCCATGAGCAGTTCTTC. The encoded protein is CASSLEYPGTGSIHEQFF.